Below are 26 T cell receptor beta chains sequenced from a single sample in a study of T cell repertoires in cytomegalovirus infection. TCRdb ran MiXCR on the reads and lists one entry per CDR3 protein. In the table there are some 400,000 distinct CDR3 sequences, roughly 31% of which are singletons. The sample consisted of PBMCs. The receptors derive from a human donor in good health (CMV status not recorded). Some clones in this sample may be carry-over from other donors' samples.

This clonotype was observed a few times. This rearrangement joins TRBV7-8 to TRBJ2-2; the match to TRBD2 covers 10 bases. The trim removed 2 bases at V and 4 bases at J, leaving 16 bases unmatched. This CDR3 comprises 20 residues. Per germline, CDR1 SGHVS and CDR2 FQNEAQ. The chain's CDR3 is CASSLFRRATGTSATGELFF. The CDR3 nucleotides read TGTGCCAGCAGCTTATTCCGGCGTGCGACCGGGACTAGCGCCACCGGGGAGCTGTTTTTT.

The chain employs TRBV20-1 and TRBJ2-5, with D perhaps TRBD2 (5 bases). V lost 5 bases to trimming and J lost 5 bases, with 21 bases between them. Germline V CDR1 and CDR2: DFQATT, SNEGSKA (reference sequence). This CDR3 has 15 amino acids. CDR3 sequence (DNA): TGCAGTGCTGTTGACAAGCCTGGATGGAGGGAGACCCAGTACTTC. It encodes CSAVDKPGWRETQYF.

This clonotype has ten or more counts. This rearrangement joins TRBV6-1 to TRBJ2-1, with unresolved D. Trimming shortened V by 3 bases and J by 6 bases, and 9 bases separated the two germline ends. The CDR3 is 13 amino acids. Looked up from germline, CDR1 is MNHNS and CDR2 is SASEGT. The CDR3 is CASSETLSNEQFF. The CDR3 DNA reads TGTGCCAGCAGTGAGACTTTGTCCAATGAGCAGTTCTTC.

The chain uses TRBV7-2 and TRBJ2-3, with D possibly being TRBD2 (7 bases). The CDR3 spans 17 residues. Per germline, CDR1 SGHTA and CDR2 FQGNSA. Between the trimmed V and J ends, which lost 3 bases and 7 bases, there was a span of 23 bases. As DNA, the CDR3 is TGTGCCAGCAGCTTTTCTGGGGGGAGGGGGGTCAAAAATACGCAGTATTTT. This gives the protein CASSFSGGRGVKNTQYF.

This clonotype was observed a few times. This chain joins TRBV2 and TRBJ1-2; 8 bases match TRBD1. The CDR3 length is 15 residues. Germline V gene sequence: CDR1 SNHLY, CDR2 FYNNEI. The V and J ends lost 3 bases and 2 bases, in that order; junction bases with no gene match: 5. The CDR3 DNA is TGTGCCAGCAGTGACGTAGGACAGGGAAACTATGGCTACACCTTC. Its protein is CASSDVGQGNYGYTF.

V gene TRBV18 combines with J gene TRBJ1-1; tentative D call: TRBD1 (5 bases). This CDR3 spans 15 amino acids. CDR1 and CDR2 from the germline V gene are KGHSH and LQKENI. V was shortened by 0 bases and J by 10 bases, with 18 bases between the two germline ends. The CDR3 spells CASSPPQADELGAFF. In DNA form, the CDR3 reads TGTGCCAGCTCACCACCACAGGCCGATGAACTGGGAGCTTTCTTT.

V and J are TRBV7-6 and TRBJ1-1, with D hard to call. Trimming left V 5 bases short and J 1 base short, with 8 bases between. This CDR3 spans 13 amino acids. CDR1 SGHVS and CDR2 FNYEAQ come from the germline V gene. DNA of the CDR3: TGTGCCAGCAGCCGCGACGGGAACACTGAAGCTTTCTTT. It codes for CASSRDGNTEAFF.

The rearrangement links TRBV2 to TRBJ1-4; D unclear. The CDR3 has 12 residues. V lost 6 bases, J lost 8 bases, and 10 bases lay in between. Germline values: CDR1 SNHLY, CDR2 FYNNEI. The CDR3 sequence is CASSGSWEKLFF. The CDR3 bases are TGTGCCAGCAGCGGCTCATGGGAAAAACTGTTTTTT.

CDR3 sequence: CAINVGPNHTGELFF. For the CDR3, the DNA is TGCGCCATAAACGTGGGGCCTAACCACACCGGGGAGCTGTTTTTT. The gene calls are TRBV10-1 and TRBJ2-2; perhaps TRBD1 as D (5 bases). Germline lookup yields CDR1 WNHNN and CDR2 SYGVQD (reference sequence). The V and J ends lost 10 bases and 3 bases respectively, with 18 bases between them. The CDR3 totals 15 residues.

The V gene is TRBV15, the J gene TRBJ2-5, with 12 bases that match TRBD2. J gave up 4 bases and V 0 bases, and 9 bases lay outside the gene matches. Germline V lookup: CDR1 LNHNV, CDR2 YYDKDF (reference sequence). The CDR3 runs to 18 residues. This CDR3 reads CATSRDVPSGGAAETQYF. For the CDR3, the DNA is TGTGCCACCAGCAGAGATGTGCCTAGCGGGGGGGCCGCAGAGACCCAGTACTTC.

This chain uses TRBV20-1 with TRBJ2-5; D is uncertain. V was cut by 3 bases and J by 5 bases, with 13 bases left in between. The CDR3 runs to 13 residues. Looked up from germline, CDR1 is DFQATT and CDR2 is SNEGSKA (reference sequence). CDR3 sequence (DNA): TGCAGTGCTAGCAGTTTGCGGCTCGAGACCCAGTACTTC. Translation gives CSASSLRLETQYF.

This clonotype was picked up one time. The chain links TRBV28 to TRBJ2-3, with 13 positions matching TRBD2. J gave up 1 base and V 5 bases, and 6 bases lay outside the gene matches. The CDR3 extends over 17 amino acids. Germline CDR1 MDHEN, CDR2 SYDVKM. The CDR3 protein is CASSISGLAGGTDTQYF. In DNA, the CDR3 is TGTGCCAGCAGTATATCCGGACTAGCGGGGGGCACAGATACGCAGTATTTT.

This clonotype was observed a few times. The V and J genes are TRBV12-3 or TRBV12-4 and TRBJ1-5; D might be TRBD1 (5 bases). The ends were cut back, 2 bases at V and 1 base at J, with 12 bases in the middle. This CDR3 is built from 16 residues. DNA of the CDR3: TGTGCCAGCAGTTTAAGGGACCCTCGCAGCAATCAGCCCCAGCATTTT. As protein: CASSLRDPRSNQPQHF.

There are many counts of this clonotype. This chain links TRBV7-2 with TRBJ1-2, with unresolved D. The germline gives CDR1 SGHTA, CDR2 FQGNSA. CDR3 size: 16 residues. V was shortened by 1 base and J by 3 bases, with 15 bases between the two germline ends. CDR3 nucleotides: TGTGCCAGCAGCTTAGTACGAGGGAGGGCTGACTATGGCTACACCTTC. Its protein is CASSLVRGRADYGYTF.

This clonotype was recorded a few times. The chain recombines TRBV3-1 with TRBJ2-5; maybe TRBD1 (7 bases). Germline loops: CDR1 LGHDT, CDR2 YNNKEL (reference sequence). This CDR3 is 15 amino acids long. The ends were cut back, 4 bases at V and 4 bases at J, with 16 bases in the middle. CDR3 region: CASSLQGGNGETQYF. The CDR3, as DNA: TGTGCCAGCAGCCTCCAGGGGGGTAATGGAGAGACCCAGTACTTC.

V gene TRBV7-9 combines with J gene TRBJ2-7; no reliable D call. V lost 5 bases and J lost 1, with 9 bases in between. The CDR3 spans 13 residues. Per germline, CDR1 SEHNR and CDR2 FQNEAQ (reference sequence). CDR3 nucleotide sequence: TGTGCCAGCAGCCTCCCGGCATCCTACGAGCAGTACTTC. Translation gives CASSLPASYEQYF. The entire variable domain, with the rest obtained from reference TRBV7-9 and TRBJ2-7, is as follows: DTGVSQNPRHKITKRGQNVTFRCDPISEHNRLYWYRQTLGQGPEFLTYFQNEAQLEKSRLLSDRFSAERPKGSFSTLEIQRTEQGDSAMYLCASSLPASYEQYFGPGTRLTVT.

This chain uses TRBV10-2 with TRBJ2-3; a possible D gene is TRBD2 (6 bases). This CDR3 comprises 13 residues. The ends were cut back, 4 bases at V and 4 bases at J, with 9 bases in the middle. Germline-derived CDR1 and CDR2 are WSHSY and SAAADI. CDR3 nucleotides: TGCGCCAGCAGTGTAGGGGAGGCAGATACGCAGTATTTT. Translated, it gives CASSVGEADTQYF.

This chain uses TRBV7-2 with TRBJ1-1, with a possible D match to TRBD1 (6 bases). CDR3 length: 14 amino acids. Trimming shortened V by 8 bases and J by 2 bases, and 15 bases separated the two germline ends. CDR1 and CDR2 from the germline V gene are SGHTA and FQGNSA. For the CDR3, the DNA is TGTGCCAGCGGCAGAGGCAGGGGCAACACTGAAGCTTTCTTT. This encodes CASGRGRGNTEAFF.

This chain connects TRBV7-3 to TRBJ2-3; TRBD1 aligns across 9 bases. With V trimmed by 6 bases and J by 4 bases, 11 bases remained unmatched. The germline gives CDR1 SGHTA, CDR2 FQGTGA. This CDR3 is built from 16 residues. CDR3 loop: CASSSTGTGMPDTQYF. DNA for the CDR3: TGTGCCAGCAGTTCGACCGGGACAGGGATGCCAGATACGCAGTATTTT.

This chain links TRBV6-1 with TRBJ1-1; no clear D gene. Deletions cut 7 bases from V and 1 base from J, with 16 bases between. The CDR3 spans 15 residues. The germline CDR1 and CDR2 sequences are MNHNS and SASEGT. CDR3 loop: CASTNEGGKNTEAFF. The CDR3 nucleotides are TGTGCCAGCACAAATGAGGGTGGGAAGAACACTGAAGCTTTCTTT.

This clonotype has more than one count but fewer than ten. The V call is TRBV27, the J call TRBJ1-2; D gene ambiguous. V was shortened by 10 bases and J by 6 bases, with 15 bases between the two germline ends. The CDR3 has 12 amino acids. Germline loops: CDR1 MNHEY, CDR2 SMNVEV (reference sequence). The CDR3 spells CATRTATHGYTF. The CDR3 nucleotides read TGTGCCACCCGTACCGCAACCCATGGCTACACCTTC.

The rearrangement links TRBV10-3 to TRBJ1-6; TRBD1 might be the D (6 bases). The CDR3 contains 15 residues. Germline V gives CDR1 ENHRY, CDR2 SYGVKD. Trimming removed 6 bases from V and 9 bases from J, with 18 bases in between. CDR3 loop: CAISKTEGGSSPLHF. In nucleotides, the CDR3 is TGTGCCATCAGCAAGACAGAGGGGGGTTCTTCACCCCTCCACTTT.

This chain joins TRBV7-2 and TRBJ2-7; D possibly corresponds to TRBD1 (5 bases). V was clipped by 1 base and J by 4 bases, with 14 bases between them. Per germline, CDR1 SGHTA and CDR2 FQGNSA. The CDR3 is made up of 15 amino acids. Here the CDR3 DNA reads TGTGCCAGCAGCTTAGATAGGGGCAGGTGGTACGAGCAGTACTTC. This sequence encodes CASSLDRGRWYEQYF. Based on the CDR3 plus reference TRBV7-2 and TRBJ2-7, the full variable domain is GAGVSQSPSNKVTEKGKDVELRCDPISGHTALYWYRQSLGQGLEFLIYFQGNSAPDKSGLPSDRFSAERTGGSVSTLTIQRTQQEDSAVYLCASSLDRGRWYEQYFGPGTRLTVT.

The rearrangement uses TRBV28 and TRBJ1-4; D gene uncertain. The V gene lost 5 bases and the J gene lost 7 bases, with 14 bases spanning the gap. In germline, CDR1 is MDHEN, CDR2 SYDVKM. The CDR3 has 14 residues. DNA of the CDR3: TGTGCCAGCAGTCCCCTACACAAAGGTGAAAAACTGTTTTTT. Its protein is CASSPLHKGEKLFF.

In its sample, this clonotype was seen many times. The chain carries TRBV7-6 and TRBJ2-1, with TRBD2 identical over 8 bases. The CDR3 contains 15 residues. Germline V CDR1 and CDR2: SGHVS, FNYEAQ. V trimming: 5 bases; J trimming: 3 bases; junction bases outside the gene matches: 6. CDR3: CASSPLAGSYNEQFF. DNA of the CDR3: TGTGCCAGCAGCCCATTAGCGGGGAGCTACAATGAGCAGTTCTTC.

This clonotype appeared a few times. The chain couples TRBV7-9 to TRBJ1-6; no clear D gene. Per the germline V gene, CDR1 is SEHNR and CDR2 is FQNEAQ (reference sequence). The CDR3 has 19 residues. The germline V and J ends were trimmed by 3 bases and 0 bases, with 18 bases remaining between them. CDR3 DNA: TGTGCCAGCAGCTTTTTTAAAGGTCAAGGGATCTCCTATAATTCACCCCTCCACTTT. Translated: CASSFFKGQGISYNSPLHF.